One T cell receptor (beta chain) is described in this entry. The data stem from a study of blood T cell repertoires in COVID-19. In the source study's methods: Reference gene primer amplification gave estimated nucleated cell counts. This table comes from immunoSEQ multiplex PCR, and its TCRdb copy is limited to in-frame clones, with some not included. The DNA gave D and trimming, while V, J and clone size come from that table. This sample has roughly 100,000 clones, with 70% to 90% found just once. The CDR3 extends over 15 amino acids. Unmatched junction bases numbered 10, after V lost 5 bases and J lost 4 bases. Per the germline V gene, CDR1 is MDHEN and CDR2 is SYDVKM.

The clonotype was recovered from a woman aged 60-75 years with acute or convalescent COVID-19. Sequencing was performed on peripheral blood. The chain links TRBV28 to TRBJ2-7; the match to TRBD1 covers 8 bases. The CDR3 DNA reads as TGTGCCAGCAGTCCCCTCGGACAGGGACGTTACGAGCAGTACTTC. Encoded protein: CASSPLGQGRYEQYF. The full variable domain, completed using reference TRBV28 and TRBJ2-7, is DVKVTQSSRYLVKRTGEKVFLECVQDMDHENMFWYRQDPGLGLRLIYFSYDVKMKEKGDIPEGYSVSREKKERFSLILESASTNQTSMYLCASSPLGQGRYEQYFGPGTRLTVT.